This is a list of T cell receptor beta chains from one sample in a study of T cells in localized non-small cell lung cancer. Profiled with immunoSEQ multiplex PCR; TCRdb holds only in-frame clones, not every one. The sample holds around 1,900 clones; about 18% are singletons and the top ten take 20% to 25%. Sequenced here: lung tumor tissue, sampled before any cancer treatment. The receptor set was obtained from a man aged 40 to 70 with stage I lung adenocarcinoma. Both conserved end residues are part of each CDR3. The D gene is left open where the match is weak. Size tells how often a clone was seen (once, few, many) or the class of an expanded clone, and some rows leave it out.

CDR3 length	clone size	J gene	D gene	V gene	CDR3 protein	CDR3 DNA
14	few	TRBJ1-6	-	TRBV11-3	CASSWGDMGTPLHF	TGTGCCAGCAGCTGGGGGGATATGGGGACACCCCTCCACTTT
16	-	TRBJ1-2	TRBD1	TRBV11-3	CASSLGPQGQGDGYTF	TGTGCCAGCAGCTTAGGCCCCCAGGGACAGGGGGATGGCTACACCTTC
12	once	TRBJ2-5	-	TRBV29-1	CSVVGAKETQYF	TGCAGCGTTGTAGGGGCTAAAGAGACCCAGTACTTC
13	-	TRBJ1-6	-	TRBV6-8	CASKNRVESPLHF	TGTGCCAGCAAAAACAGGGTTGAGTCACCCCTCCACTTT
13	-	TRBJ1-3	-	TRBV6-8	CASSSTKGNTIYF	TGTGCCAGCAGTTCTACTAAGGGAAACACCATATATTTT
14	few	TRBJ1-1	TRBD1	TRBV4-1	CASTLTGGNTEAFF	TGCGCCAGCACCCTGACAGGGGGGAACACTGAAGCTTTCTTT
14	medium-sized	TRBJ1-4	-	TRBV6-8	CASSSGPPNEKLFF	TGTGCCAGCAGTTCCGGACCGCCTAATGAAAAACTGTTTTTT
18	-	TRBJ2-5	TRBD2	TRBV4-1	CASSQDLVGRGGKETQYF	TGCGCCAGCAGCCAAGATTTGGTCGGGCGGGGGGGTAAAGAGACCCAGTACTTC
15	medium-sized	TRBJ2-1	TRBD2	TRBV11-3	CASSLRAGGFDEQFF	TGTGCCAGCAGCTTACGGGCGGGAGGGTTTGATGAGCAGTTCTTC
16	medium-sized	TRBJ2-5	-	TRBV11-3	CASSLVGGLVQETQYF	TGTGCCAGCAGCTTAGTTGGGGGCTTGGTTCAAGAGACCCAGTACTTC
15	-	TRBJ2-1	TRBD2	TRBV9	CASSVGAGGGNEQFF	TGTGCCAGCAGCGTAGGAGCGGGGGGCGGCAATGAGCAGTTCTTC
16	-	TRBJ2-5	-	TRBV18	CASSPVSTAYQETQYF	TGTGCCAGCTCACCAGTGTCGACAGCGTACCAAGAGACCCAGTACTTC
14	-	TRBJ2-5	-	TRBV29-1	CSVCWRGREETQYF	TGCAGCGTTTGCTGGAGGGGGCGGGAGGAGACCCAGTACTTC
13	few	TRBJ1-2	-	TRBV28	CASSKAGYYGYTF	TGTGCCAGCTCGAAGGCAGGGTATTATGGCTACACCTTC
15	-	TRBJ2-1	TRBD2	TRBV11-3	CASSLGLAGYNEQFF	TGTGCCAGCAGCTTAGGGCTAGCGGGATACAATGAGCAGTTCTTC
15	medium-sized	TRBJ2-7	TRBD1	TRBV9	CASRKGQGPSYEQYF	TGTGCCAGCAGGAAGGGACAGGGGCCTTCCTACGAGCAGTACTTC
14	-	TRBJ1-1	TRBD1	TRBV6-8	CASTTQGAGTEAFF	TGTGCCAGCACAACCCAGGGGGCAGGCACTGAAGCTTTCTTT
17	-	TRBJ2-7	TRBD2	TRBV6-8	CASSPLGSGRSSYEQYF	TGTGCCAGCAGTCCCCTCGGAAGCGGGAGAAGCTCCTACGAGCAGTACTTC
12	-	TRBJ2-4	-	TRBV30	CAWKGDGSIQYF	TGTGCCTGGAAGGGGGACGGGAGCATTCAGTACTTC
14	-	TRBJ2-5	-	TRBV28	CASSLGSAGKTQYF	TGTGCCAGCAGTTTAGGTAGCGCAGGGAAGACCCAGTACTTC
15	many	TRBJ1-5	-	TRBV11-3	CASSQAPDSNQPQHF	TGTGCCAGCAGCCAAGCCCCCGACAGCAATCAGCCCCAGCATTTT
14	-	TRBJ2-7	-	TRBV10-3	CAISELGPSYEQYF	TGTGCCATCAGTGAGTTGGGACCTAGCTACGAGCAGTACTTC
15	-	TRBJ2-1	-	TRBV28	CASIMSGGPGNEQFF	TGTGCCAGCATTATGAGTGGCGGTCCCGGCAATGAGCAGTTCTTC
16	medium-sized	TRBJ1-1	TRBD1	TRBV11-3	CASSFSGTALNTEAFF	TGTGCCAGCAGTTTCTCCGGGACAGCTCTGAACACTGAAGCTTTCTTT
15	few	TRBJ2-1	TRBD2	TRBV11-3	CASSTSGGARNEQFF	TGTGCCAGCAGCACTAGCGGGGGGGCAAGGAATGAGCAGTTCTTC
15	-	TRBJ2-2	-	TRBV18	CASSSGGANTGELFF	TGTGCCAGCTCGTCCGGAGGGGCGAACACCGGGGAGCTGTTTTTT
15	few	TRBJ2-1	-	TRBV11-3	CASSFSATGADEQFF	TGTGCCAGCAGCTTCTCGGCCACGGGAGCCGATGAGCAGTTCTTC
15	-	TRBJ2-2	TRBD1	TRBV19	CASRQGASNTGELFF	TGTGCCAGTCGACAGGGGGCTTCGAACACCGGGGAGCTGTTTTTT
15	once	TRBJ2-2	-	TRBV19	CASSRTRLDTGELFF	TGTGCCAGTAGTAGAACTAGATTGGACACCGGGGAGCTGTTTTTT
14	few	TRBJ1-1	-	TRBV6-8	CASSYSSEDTEAFF	TGTGCCAGCAGTTACTCGAGTGAGGACACTGAAGCTTTCTTT
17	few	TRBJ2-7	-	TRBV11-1	CASSLDMAYRRPYEQYF	TGTGCCAGCAGCTTGGACATGGCCTACCGAAGACCCTACGAGCAGTACTTC
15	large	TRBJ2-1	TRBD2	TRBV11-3	CASSLQREVVDEQFF	TGTGCCAGCAGCTTGCAGCGGGAGGTGGTCGATGAGCAGTTCTTC
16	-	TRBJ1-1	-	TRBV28	CASSLFTGTMNTEAFF	TGTGCCAGCAGTTTATTTACAGGGACGATGAACACTGAAGCTTTCTTT
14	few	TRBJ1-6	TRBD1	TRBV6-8	CASCFGQGGSPLHF	TGTGCCAGCTGTTTTGGACAGGGAGGTTCACCCCTCCACTTT
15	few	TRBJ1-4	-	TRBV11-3	CASSLVAGGGEKLFF	TGTGCCAGCAGCTTAGTAGCGGGCGGCGGTGAAAAACTGTTTTTT
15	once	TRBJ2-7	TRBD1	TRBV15	CATSRGRGLSYEQYF	TGTGCCACCAGCAGAGGTAGGGGGCTTTCCTACGAGCAGTACTTC
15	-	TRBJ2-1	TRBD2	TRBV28	CASSLPSGRAHEQFF	TGTGCCAGCAGTTTACCTAGCGGGAGGGCCCATGAGCAGTTCTTC
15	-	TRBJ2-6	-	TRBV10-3	CAISELGAGANVLTF	TGTGCCATCAGTGAGCTGGGAGCCGGGGCCAACGTCCTGACTTTC
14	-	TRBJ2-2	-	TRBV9	CASGQGPDTGELFF	TGTGCCAGCGGCCAGGGGCCCGACACCGGGGAGCTGTTTTTT
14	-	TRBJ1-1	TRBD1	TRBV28	CASSLPPGGTEAFF	TGTGCCAGCAGTTTACCTCCAGGGGGCACTGAAGCTTTCTTT
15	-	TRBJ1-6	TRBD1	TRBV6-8	CASSYSTGANSPLHF	TGTGCCAGCAGTTACTCGACAGGGGCAAATTCACCCCTCCACTTT
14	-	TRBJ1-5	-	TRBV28	CASSLFILAQPQHF	TGTGCCAGCAGTTTATTTATCCTTGCTCAGCCCCAGCATTTT
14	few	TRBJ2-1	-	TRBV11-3	CASSLTVAGDEQFF	TGTGCCAGCAGCTTAACAGTGGCAGGCGATGAGCAGTTCTTC
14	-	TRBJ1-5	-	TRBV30	CAWSQEGPNQPQHF	TGTGCCTGGAGTCAAGAGGGACCAAATCAGCCCCAGCATTTT
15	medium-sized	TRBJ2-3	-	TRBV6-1	CASSEASGGGDTQYF	TGTGCCAGCAGTGAAGCGTCGGGGGGCGGGGATACGCAGTATTTT
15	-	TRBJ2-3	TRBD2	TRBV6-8	CASSDTAGGTDTQYF	TGTGCCAGCAGTGACACAGCGGGAGGCACAGATACGCAGTATTTT
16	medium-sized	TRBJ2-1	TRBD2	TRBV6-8	CASSYSSSGTYNEQFF	TGTGCCAGCAGTTACTCGAGCAGCGGGACGTACAATGAGCAGTTCTTC
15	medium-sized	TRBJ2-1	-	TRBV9	CASSVDERNLGEQFF	TGTGCCAGCAGCGTAGACGAGAGAAACTTGGGTGAGCAGTTCTTC
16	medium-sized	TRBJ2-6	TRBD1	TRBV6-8	CASSDSTGSGANVLTF	TGTGCCAGCAGTGACTCGACAGGGTCTGGGGCCAACGTCCTGACTTTC
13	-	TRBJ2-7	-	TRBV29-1	CSVELGDRYEQYF	TGCAGCGTTGAGTTGGGGGACCGCTACGAGCAGTACTTC
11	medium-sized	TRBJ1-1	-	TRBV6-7	CASSYSLEAFF	TGTGCCAGCAGTTACTCACTCGAGGCTTTCTTT
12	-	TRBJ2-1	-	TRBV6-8	CASTQQGNEQFF	TGTGCCAGCACCCAACAGGGCAATGAGCAGTTCTTC
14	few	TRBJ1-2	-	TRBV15	CATSSDGGTYGYTF	TGTGCCACCAGCTCGGACGGAGGGACCTATGGCTACACCTTC
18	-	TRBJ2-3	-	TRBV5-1	CASSPRGGSGERHDTQYF	TGCGCCAGCAGCCCGAGGGGGGGGAGCGGTGAGAGACATGATACGCAGTATTTT
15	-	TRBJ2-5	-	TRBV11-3	CASSSQLGRQETQYF	TGTGCCAGCAGCTCCCAACTAGGGAGACAAGAGACCCAGTACTTC
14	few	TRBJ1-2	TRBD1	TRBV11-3	CASSQSTGNYGYTF	TGTGCCAGCAGCCAATCGACAGGGAACTATGGCTACACCTTC